The clone carrying this T cell receptor beta chain was observed a few times. These data originate in a study of blood T cell repertoires in COVID-19. Trimming removed 0 bases at V and 10 bases at J, with 13 bases between. CDR3 length equals 14 residues. The germline V gene encodes CDR1 GTSNPN and CDR2 SVGIG (reference sequence). Sequencing used immunoSEQ multiplex PCR; TCRdb keeps in-frame clones, though not all of them. The sample yields more than 200,000 clones, around 83% seen once. The chain combines TRBV30 with TRBJ1-6, with D perhaps TRBD1 (6 bases). The source material was peripheral blood. The TCR comes from a woman aged 45-59 years with COVID-19, enrolled during active disease. CDR3 nucleotide sequence: TGTGCCTGGAGTGTGCAGGGGCTGAGGTCACCCCTCCACTTT. It is translated as CAWSVQGLRSPLHF.